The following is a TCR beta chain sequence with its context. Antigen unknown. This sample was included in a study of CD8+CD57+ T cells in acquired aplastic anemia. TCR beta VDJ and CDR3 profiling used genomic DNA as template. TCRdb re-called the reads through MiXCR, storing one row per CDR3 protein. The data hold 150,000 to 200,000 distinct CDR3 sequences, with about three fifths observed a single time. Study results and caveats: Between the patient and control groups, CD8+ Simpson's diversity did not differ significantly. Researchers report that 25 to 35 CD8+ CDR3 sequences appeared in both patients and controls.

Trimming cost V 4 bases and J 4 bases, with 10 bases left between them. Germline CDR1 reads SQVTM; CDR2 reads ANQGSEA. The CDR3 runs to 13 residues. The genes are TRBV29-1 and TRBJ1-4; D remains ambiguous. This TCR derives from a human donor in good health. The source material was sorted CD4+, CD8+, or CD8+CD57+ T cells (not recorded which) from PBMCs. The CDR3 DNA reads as TGCAGCGTTGTGGGGTACTATAATGAAAAACTGTTTTTT. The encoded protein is CSVVGYYNEKLFF.